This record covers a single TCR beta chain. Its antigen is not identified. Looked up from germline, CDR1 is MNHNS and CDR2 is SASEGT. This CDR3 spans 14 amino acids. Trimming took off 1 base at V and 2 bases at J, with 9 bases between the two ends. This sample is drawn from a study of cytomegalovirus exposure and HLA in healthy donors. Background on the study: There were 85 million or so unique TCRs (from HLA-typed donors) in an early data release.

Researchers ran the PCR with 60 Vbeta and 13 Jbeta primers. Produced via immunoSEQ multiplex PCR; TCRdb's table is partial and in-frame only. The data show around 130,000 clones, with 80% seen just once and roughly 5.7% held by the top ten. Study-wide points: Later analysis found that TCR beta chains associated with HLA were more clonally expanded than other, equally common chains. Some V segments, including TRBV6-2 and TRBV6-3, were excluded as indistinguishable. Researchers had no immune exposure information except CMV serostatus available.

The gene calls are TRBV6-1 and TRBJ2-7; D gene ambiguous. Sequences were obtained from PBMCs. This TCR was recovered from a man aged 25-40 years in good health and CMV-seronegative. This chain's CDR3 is CASSEGLVPYEQYF. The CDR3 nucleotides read TGTGCCAGCAGTGAAGGCCTAGTGCCCTACGAGCAGTACTTC.